This T cell receptor (beta chain) was sequenced in a study of T-cell memory formation after mild COVID-19. At the level of the study: The study found TCR clusters largely donor specific.

Germline V lookup: CDR1 SGHRS, CDR2 YFSETQ. After removal of 2 bases from V and 5 bases from J, the junction contained 4 bases not matched to a gene. The CDR3 covers 14 residues. TCRdb reprocessed the 5' RACE reads with MiXCR, giving one entry per CDR3 protein. Here the sample spans 200,000 to 250,000 distinct CDR3 sequences, approximately 9% being singletons. As concerns this clonotype: Its antigen remains unknown.

Whole-study findings and limits: For second-wave clones that peaked at day 37, SARS-CoV-2 specificity went unverified.

Sequencing was done on a sample of PBMCs or a T cell subset sorted from them (not recorded which). This clonotype was sampled from a man in his late teens or twenties who had mild COVID-19 (a few samples of this study predate the infection). Cell type and time point are not known. The chain employs TRBV5-1 and TRBJ2-5; 9 bases are a match to TRBD2. The DNA for the CDR3 is TGCGCCAGCAGCTTCGGTAGCGGGGGTGAGACCCAGTACTTC. This sequence encodes CASSFGSGGETQYF.